This T cell receptor (beta chain) is from a study of blood T cell repertoires in COVID-19. This clone was seen repeatedly, ten times or more. Libraries were prepared by immunoSEQ multiplex PCR; TCRdb keeps only in-frame clonotypes and omits some of them. The sample yields some 150,000 clones, 81% seen once. The sample taken for sequencing was peripheral blood. This clonotype was obtained from an older woman with active or convalescent COVID-19.

CDR3 loop: CSVALQQAEAFF. The DNA of the CDR3 is TGCAGCGTTGCTCTCCAGCAGGCTGAAGCTTTCTTT. This rearrangement joins TRBV29-1 to TRBJ1-1; unclear D gene. The CDR3 is made up of 12 amino acids. The germline gives CDR1 SQVTM, CDR2 ANQGSEA. The V end was cut by 4 bases, the J end by 6 bases, with 12 bases between.